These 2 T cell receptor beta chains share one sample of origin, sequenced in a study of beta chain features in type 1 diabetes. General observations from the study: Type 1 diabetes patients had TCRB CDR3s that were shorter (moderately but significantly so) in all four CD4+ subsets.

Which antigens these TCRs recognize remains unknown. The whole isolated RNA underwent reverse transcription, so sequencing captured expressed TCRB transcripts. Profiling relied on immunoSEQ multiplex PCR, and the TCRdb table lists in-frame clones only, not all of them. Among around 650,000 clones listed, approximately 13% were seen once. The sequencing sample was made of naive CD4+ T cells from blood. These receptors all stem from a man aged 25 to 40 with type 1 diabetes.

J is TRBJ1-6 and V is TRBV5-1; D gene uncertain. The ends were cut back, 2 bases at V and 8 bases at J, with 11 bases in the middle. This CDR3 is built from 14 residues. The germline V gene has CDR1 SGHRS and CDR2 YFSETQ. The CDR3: CASSFGPPDSPLHF. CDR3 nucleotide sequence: TGCGCCAGCAGCTTTGGACCGCCGGATTCACCCCTCCACTTT.

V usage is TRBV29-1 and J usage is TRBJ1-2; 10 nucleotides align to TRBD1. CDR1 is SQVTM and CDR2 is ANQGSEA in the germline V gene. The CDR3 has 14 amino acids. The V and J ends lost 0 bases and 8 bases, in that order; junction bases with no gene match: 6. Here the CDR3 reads CSVEEGGTGVGYTF. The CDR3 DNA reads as TGCAGCGTTGAAGAAGGAGGGACAGGGGTCGGCTACACCTTC.